A single T cell receptor beta chain is shown here with its context. Its antigen remains unidentified. This entry is derived from a study of regulatory T cells in long-lasting Graves disease. Study outcomes and limitations: Few sampled subjects may have lowered accuracy.

Library construction for TCR beta used iRepertoire HTBI primers and Arm-PCR of CDR3 regions. MiXCR was run by TCRdb on the multiplex PCR reads, yielding one entry per CDR3 protein. The data show about 560,000 distinct CDR3 sequences, about 16% seen once. Specified time point: newly diagnosed GD, antithyroid drugs for less than 3 months. Extracted PBMC RNA gave rise to the TCR library. The sample was also reused in another study, on T cells in Graves' hyperthyroidism and ophthalmopathy.

This clonotype was sampled from a man younger than 35 with Graves disease. The material was peripheral blood mononuclear cells (PBMCs), obtained at new diagnosis, from a patient treated with antithyroid drugs.

The CDR3 region is CASSLLASGGSTDTQYF. In DNA, the CDR3 is TGTGCCAGCAGCTTACTGGCTAGCGGGGGTAGCACAGATACGCAGTATTTT. The rearrangement joins TRBV7-6 to TRBJ2-3; 10 nucleotides align to TRBD2. V lost 2 bases, J lost 0 bases, and 5 bases stayed unmatched. Germline assignment: CDR1 SGHVS and CDR2 FNYEAQ. The length of the CDR3 is 17 residues.